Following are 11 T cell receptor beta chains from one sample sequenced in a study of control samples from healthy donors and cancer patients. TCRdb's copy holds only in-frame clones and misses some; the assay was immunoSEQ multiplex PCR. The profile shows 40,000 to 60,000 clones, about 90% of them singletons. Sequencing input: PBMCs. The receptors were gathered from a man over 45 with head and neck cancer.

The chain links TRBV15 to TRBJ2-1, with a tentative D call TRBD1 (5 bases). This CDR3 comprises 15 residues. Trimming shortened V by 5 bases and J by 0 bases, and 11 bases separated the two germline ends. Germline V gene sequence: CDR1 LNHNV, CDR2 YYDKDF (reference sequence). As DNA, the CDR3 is TGTGCCACCAGCGGTGGCAGGGTCTCCTACAATGAGCAGTTCTTC. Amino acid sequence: CATSGGRVSYNEQFF.

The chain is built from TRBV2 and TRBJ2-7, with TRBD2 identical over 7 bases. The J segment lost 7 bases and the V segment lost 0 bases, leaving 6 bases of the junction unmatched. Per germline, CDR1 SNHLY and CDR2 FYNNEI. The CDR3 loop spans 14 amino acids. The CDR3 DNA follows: TGTGCCAGCAGTGAAGCGACGGGGGGATATGAGCAGTACTTC. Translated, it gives CASSEATGGYEQYF.

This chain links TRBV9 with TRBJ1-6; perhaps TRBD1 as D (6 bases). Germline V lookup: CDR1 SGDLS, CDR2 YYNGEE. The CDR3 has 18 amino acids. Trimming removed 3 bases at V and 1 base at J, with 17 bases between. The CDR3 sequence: CASSEGGGGESYNSPLHF. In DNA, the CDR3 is TGTGCCAGCAGCGAGGGAGGTGGGGGCGAATCCTATAATTCACCCCTCCACTTT.

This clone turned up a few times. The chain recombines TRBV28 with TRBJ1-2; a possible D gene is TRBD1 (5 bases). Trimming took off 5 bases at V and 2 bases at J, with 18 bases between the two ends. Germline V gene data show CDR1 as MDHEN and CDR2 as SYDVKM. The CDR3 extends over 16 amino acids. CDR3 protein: CASSLGTLSRNYGYTF. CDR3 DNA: TGTGCCAGCAGTCTCGGGACCCTAAGTAGGAACTATGGCTACACCTTC.

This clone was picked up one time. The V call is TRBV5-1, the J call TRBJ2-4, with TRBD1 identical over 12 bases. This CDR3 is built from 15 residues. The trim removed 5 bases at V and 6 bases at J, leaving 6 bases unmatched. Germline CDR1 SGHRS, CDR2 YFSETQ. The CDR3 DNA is TGCGCCAGCAGACTAGGGACAGGGGGCGGAAACATTCAGTACTTC. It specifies CASRLGTGGGNIQYF.

The CDR3 region has the DNA TGTGCCAGCAGTCCAAACGAGGGTTTTAGTCCAACTAATGAAAAACTGTTTTTT. Translating gives CASSPNEGFSPTNEKLFF. This sequence joins TRBV28 and TRBJ1-4; D unresolved. The germline V gene has CDR1 MDHEN and CDR2 SYDVKM. The CDR3 is made up of 18 amino acids. Trimming removed 5 bases at V and 0 bases at J, with 19 bases between.

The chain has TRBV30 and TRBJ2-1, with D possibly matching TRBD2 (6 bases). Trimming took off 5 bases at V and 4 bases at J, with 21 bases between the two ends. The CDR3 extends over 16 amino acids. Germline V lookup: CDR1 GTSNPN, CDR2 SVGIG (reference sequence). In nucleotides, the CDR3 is TGTGCCTGGGTCCCAAACTCGGGACTTCCTTACAATGAGCAGTTCTTC. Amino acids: CAWVPNSGLPYNEQFF.

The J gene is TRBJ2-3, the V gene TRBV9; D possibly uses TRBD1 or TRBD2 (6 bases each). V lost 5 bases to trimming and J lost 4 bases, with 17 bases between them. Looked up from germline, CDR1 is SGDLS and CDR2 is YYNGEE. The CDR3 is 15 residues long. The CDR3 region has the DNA TGTGCCAGCAGTCGAAGGGGGGAGGATTCAGATACGCAGTATTTT. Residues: CASSRRGEDSDTQYF.

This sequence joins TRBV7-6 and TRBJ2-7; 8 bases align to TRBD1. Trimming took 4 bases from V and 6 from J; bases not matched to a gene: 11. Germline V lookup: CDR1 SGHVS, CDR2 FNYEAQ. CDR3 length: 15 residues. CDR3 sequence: CASSSTTGGRGEQYF. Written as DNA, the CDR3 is TGTGCCAGCAGCTCGACCACAGGGGGACGGGGCGAGCAGTACTTC. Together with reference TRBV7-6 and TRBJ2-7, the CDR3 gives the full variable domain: GAGVSQSPRYKVTKRGQDVALRCDPISGHVSLYWYRQALGQGPEFLTYFNYEAQQDKSGLPNDRFSAERPEGSISTLTIQRTEQRDSAMYRCASSSTTGGRGEQYFGPGTRLTVT.

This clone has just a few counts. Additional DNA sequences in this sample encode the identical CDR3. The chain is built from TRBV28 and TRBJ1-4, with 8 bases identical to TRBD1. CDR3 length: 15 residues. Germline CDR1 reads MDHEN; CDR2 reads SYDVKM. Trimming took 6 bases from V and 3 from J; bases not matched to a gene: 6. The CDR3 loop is CASSSGTGPNEKLFF. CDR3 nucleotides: TGTGCCAGCAGCTCCGGGACAGGCCCTAATGAAAAACTGTTTTTT.

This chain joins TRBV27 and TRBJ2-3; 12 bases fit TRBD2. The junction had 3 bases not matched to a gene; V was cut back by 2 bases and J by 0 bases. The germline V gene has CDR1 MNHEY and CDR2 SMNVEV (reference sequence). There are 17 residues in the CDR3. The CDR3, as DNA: TGTGCCAGCAGTTTACTAGCGGGAGGGTATAGCACAGATACGCAGTATTTT. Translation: CASSLLAGGYSTDTQYF.